The entry below gives a single TCR beta chain sequence along with its context. In the authors' methods: Counts of nucleated cells, estimated from reference gene primer amplification, were obtained. Profiled with immunoSEQ multiplex PCR; TCRdb holds only in-frame clones, not every one. That table is the source of V, J and clone size, and D and trimming were worked out from the DNA. In the table there are around 120,000 clones, 86% of which are singletons. The entry originates in a study of blood T cell repertoires in COVID-19. Across the study: Both acute and convalescent COVID-19 samples were obtained from the United States, Italy and Spain. Sample material is recorded as cDNA or gDNA derived from T cells, B-cell-depleted T cells, or PBMCs.

This CDR3 has 15 residues. V was trimmed by 0 bases and J by 6 bases, leaving 11 bases between them. Germline CDR1 reads MGHRA; CDR2 reads YSYEKL. This TCR derives from a man aged 70 or older who had recovered from COVID-19. The sequenced sample consisted of peripheral blood. The V and J genes are TRBV4-1 and TRBJ1-4; the D gene is possibly TRBD1 (6 bases). In DNA form, the CDR3 reads TGCGCCAGCAGCCAAGAGATAACAGGGTATGAAAAACTGTTTTTT. Translated, it gives CASSQEITGYEKLFF.